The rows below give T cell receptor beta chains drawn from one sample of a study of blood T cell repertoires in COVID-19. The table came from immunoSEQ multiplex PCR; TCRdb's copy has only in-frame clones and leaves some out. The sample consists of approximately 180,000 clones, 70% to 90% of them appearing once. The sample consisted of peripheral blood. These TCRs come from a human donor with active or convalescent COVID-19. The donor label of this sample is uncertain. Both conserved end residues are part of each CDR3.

CDR3: CASSFTGGNTGELFF
J: TRBJ2-2
V: TRBV5-1

CDR3: CASSMERDSYEQYF
J: TRBJ2-7
V: TRBV2

CDR3: CASSFYRLAGGFSYNEQFF
J: TRBJ2-1
V: TRBV5-4

CDR3: CASSLAGQWDSPLHF
J: TRBJ1-6
V: TRBV5-1

CDR3: CASSPETGNEKLFF
J: TRBJ1-4
V: TRBV9

CDR3: CASSQFGGRNTGELFF
J: TRBJ2-2
V: TRBV23-1

CDR3: CASSESGLGTDTQYF
J: TRBJ2-3
V: TRBV10-1

CDR3: CASSQDPGDEQYF
J: TRBJ2-7
V: TRBV14

CDR3: CASSYLAGRLGEQYF
J: TRBJ2-7
V: TRBV6-5

CDR3: CASSEQASGGGYEQYF
J: TRBJ2-7
V: TRBV6-1

CDR3: CASSSILLELFF
J: TRBJ2-2
V: TRBV6-2/TRBV6-3

CDR3: CASSVTSGYNEQFF
J: TRBJ2-1
V: TRBV7-6

CDR3: CASTLWRGRRPVAYEQYF
J: TRBJ2-7
V: TRBV27

CDR3: CASSQDAGTMDNEQFF
J: TRBJ2-1
V: TRBV4-3

CDR3: CASSQGSGGDYNEQFF
J: TRBJ2-1
V: TRBV4-2

CDR3: CASSVSGEGTEAFF
J: TRBJ1-1
V: TRBV9

CDR3: CAITPGQNTDTQYF
J: TRBJ2-3
V: TRBV10-3

CDR3: CASSPREAYGYTF
J: TRBJ1-2
V: TRBV6-5

CDR3: CASSGPRYYGYTF
J: TRBJ1-2
V: TRBV10-2

CDR3: CASRLLAGGGELFF
J: TRBJ2-2
V: TRBV6-5

CDR3: CASSSSGGQETQYF
J: TRBJ2-5
V: TRBV14

CDR3: CASRGGGTGKLGQPQHF
J: TRBJ1-5
V: TRBV14

CDR3: CASSYQGLGSGNTIYF
J: TRBJ1-3
V: TRBV6-5

CDR3: CASRQLAVTYGQYF
J: TRBJ2-7
V: TRBV6-5

CDR3: CASRTGNRNSPLHF
J: TRBJ1-6
V: TRBV6-5

CDR3: CASMAGLGGNTIYF
J: TRBJ1-3
V: TRBV2